This T cell receptor (beta chain) was profiled in a study of blood T cell repertoires in COVID-19. Overall study context: COVID-19 samples collected from the United States, Italy and Spain covered acute and convalescent phases. In each case, the material was cDNA or gDNA derived from T cells, B-cell-depleted T cells, or PBMCs.

The V end lost 4 bases, the J end lost 7 bases, and 28 bases lay between the germline ends. Germline V CDR1 and CDR2: MNHGY, SAAAGT. The CDR3 is 18 amino acids. Authors' data handling: Reference gene primer amplification in the assay estimated nucleated cell counts. The protocol was immunoSEQ multiplex PCR, while the TCRdb copy is restricted to in-frame clones and leaves out a portion. The V and J calls and clone size come from that table; D and trimming were worked out from the DNA. This table holds about 90,000 clones, approximately 90% found once. Sequencing was carried out using peripheral blood. The TCR comes from a human donor with active COVID-19. The donor label of this sample is uncertain. The chain joins TRBV6-8 to TRBJ1-2; tentatively, D is TRBD1 (6 bases). The CDR3 nucleotides read TGTGCCAGCAGTTGTCCCTTGTCGGCAGGGGCCCTCCGGAGTGGCTACACCTTC. Residues: CASSCPLSAGALRSGYTF.